This passage covers 21 T cell receptor beta chains from one sample sequenced in a study of T cells in Graves' hyperthyroidism and ophthalmopathy. Amplification of TCR beta CDR3 regions was performed using RNA transcripts as template. The study used the HTBI primer set for a first-round RT-PCR of the TCR CDR3. TCRdb re-analysed the multiplex PCR reads in MiXCR, keeping a single row per CDR3 protein. The sample has around 250,000 distinct CDR3 sequences, roughly 22% seen once. Input material: blood. These receptor sequences come from a woman aged 40 to 50 with Graves' ophthalmopathy.

This clonotype appeared many times. This sequence joins TRBV27 and TRBJ1-1; no clear D gene. The CDR3 consists of 13 residues. Germline assignment: CDR1 MNHEY and CDR2 SMNVEV (reference sequence). With 8 bases removed from V and 0 bases from J, the gap between germline ends came to 10 bases. The CDR3 spells CASQDGLNTEAFF. The CDR3 region has the DNA TGTGCCAGCCAGGACGGACTGAACACTGAAGCTTTCTTT.

This clonotype showed up many times. The rearrangement uses TRBV27 and TRBJ2-7, with TRBD2 identical over 14 bases. The CDR3 is made up of 19 amino acids. V lost 10 bases to trimming and J lost 0 bases; unmatched junction nucleotides: 17. Looked up from germline, CDR1 is MNHEY and CDR2 is SMNVEV (reference sequence). CDR3 loop: CANPSRLAGGPAGSYEQYF. DNA of the CDR3: TGTGCCAACCCCAGCCGACTAGCGGGAGGGCCCGCCGGCTCCTACGAGCAGTACTTC.

This clonotype was found a few times. The chain recombines TRBV5-1 with TRBJ2-5; TRBD2 might be the D (5 bases). The CDR3 contains 14 residues. Deletions cut 0 bases from V and 5 bases from J, with 11 bases between. The germline V gene encodes CDR1 SGHRS and CDR2 YFSETQ. For the CDR3, the DNA is TGCGCCAGCAGCTTGGCAACGTCTAGCGAGACCCAGTACTTC. Its protein product is CASSLATSSETQYF.

The J gene is TRBJ2-2, the V gene TRBV6-5; unclear D gene. V dropped 2 bases and J dropped 5 bases, with 9 bases sitting between them. The CDR3 spans 14 residues. Germline loops: CDR1 MNHEY, CDR2 SVGAGI. The CDR3 protein is CASSYPTVTGELFF. CDR3 bases: TGTGCCAGCAGTTACCCCACAGTTACCGGGGAGCTGTTTTTT.

There are a few counts of this clonotype. The chain couples TRBV7-2 to TRBJ1-5; 8 bases fit TRBD1. Germline lookup yields CDR1 SGHTA and CDR2 FQGNSA. The CDR3 length is 13 residues. The V and J ends lost 5 bases and 6 bases, in that order; junction bases with no gene match: 3. The CDR3: CASSRDRLQPQHF. CDR3 nucleotide sequence: TGTGCCAGCAGCCGGGACAGGCTTCAGCCCCAGCATTTT.

This clonotype was detected ten times or more. The chain employs TRBV24-1 and TRBJ2-5; no reliable D call. CDR3 length equals 14 residues. From germline, CDR1 is KGHDR and CDR2 SFDVKD. Trimming pared 5 bases from V and 5 bases from J, leaving 14 bases between. The CDR3 loop reads CATSGMDGRETQYF. As DNA, the CDR3 is TGTGCCACCAGTGGGATGGACGGCCGTGAGACCCAGTACTTC.

There are many counts of this clonotype. The chain is built from TRBV12-3 or TRBV12-4 and TRBJ1-3; D gene unclear. Trimming took off 3 bases at V and 0 bases at J, with 12 bases between the two ends. CDR3 length: 16 amino acids. Here the CDR3 reads CASSFGYGSSGNTIYF. CDR3 DNA sequence: TGTGCCAGCAGTTTTGGGTACGGGAGCTCTGGAAACACCATATATTTT.

This chain links TRBV30 with TRBJ1-1; D not resolved. CDR3 size: 13 residues. The V end was cut by 0 bases, the J end by 2 bases, with 7 bases between. Germline lookup yields CDR1 GTSNPN and CDR2 SVGIG (reference sequence). The CDR3: CAWSVRLNTEAFF. The CDR3 DNA reads TGTGCCTGGAGTGTACGGCTCAACACTGAAGCTTTCTTT. The full variable domain, in which reference TRBV30 and TRBJ1-1 provide the parts outside the CDR3, is SQTIHQWPATLVQPVGSPLSLECTVEGTSNPNLYWYRQAAGRGLQLLFYSVGIGQISSEVPQNLSASRPQDRQFILSSKKLLLSDSGFYLCAWSVRLNTEAFFGQGTRLTVV.

This clonotype was detected many times. V gene TRBV7-9 combines with J gene TRBJ2-7; the D gene is possibly TRBD1 (5 bases). The better agreement between TRBJ2-5 and the DNA end casts doubt on the J call. CDR3 size: 11 residues. CDR1 SEHNR and CDR2 FQNEAQ come from the germline V gene (reference sequence). The CDR3 sequence is CASSLQGTQYF. Written as DNA, the CDR3 is TGTGCCAGCAGCTTACAGGGGACCCAGTACTTC.

This clonotype occurred many times. V usage is TRBV28 and J usage is TRBJ2-7, with D perhaps matching TRBD2 (6 bases). CDR1 and CDR2 from the germline V gene are MDHEN and SYDVKM. The CDR3 loop spans 15 amino acids. V lost 4 bases and J 7 bases, leaving 20 bases between the germline ends. The CDR3 reads CASSSISREAGEQYF. The CDR3 nucleotides read TGTGCCAGCAGTTCCATCTCTAGAGAGGCGGGGGAGCAGTACTTC.

This clonotype has ten or more counts. This chain links TRBV7-2 with TRBJ1-1; D remains unclear. Germline CDR1 SGHTA, CDR2 FQGNSA. This CDR3 spans 14 amino acids. The V gene lost 5 bases and the J gene lost 7 bases, with 17 bases spanning the gap. The CDR3 sequence is CASSRTKVRSEAFF. CDR3 sequence (DNA): TGTGCCAGCAGCAGGACCAAGGTTCGGAGTGAAGCTTTCTTT.

In this sample, this clonotype turned up many times. The chain's CDR3 is CASSPFQETQYF. The CDR3 region has the DNA TGTGCCAGCAGCCCTTTTCAAGAGACCCAGTACTTC. The V and J genes are TRBV3-1 and TRBJ2-5; D not certain. Trimming cost V 4 bases and J 2 bases, with 5 bases left between them. This CDR3 comprises 12 residues. CDR1 is LGHDT, CDR2 YNNKEL, per germline (reference sequence).

This clonotype was detected only a few times. J is TRBJ1-1 and V is TRBV5-1; perhaps TRBD1 as D (5 bases). Per germline, CDR1 SGHRS and CDR2 YFSETQ. The CDR3 length is 16 residues. The germline V and J ends were trimmed by 4 bases and 0 bases, with 16 bases remaining between them. The CDR3 DNA reads as TGCGCCAGCAGCCAAATGGGCCGACAGATGAACACTGAAGCTTTCTTT. The encoded protein is CASSQMGRQMNTEAFF.

The sample holds many counts of this clonotype. This rearrangement joins TRBV10-3 to TRBJ2-5, with 10 bases matching TRBD2. This CDR3 contains 15 residues. The ends lost 2 bases at V and 8 bases at J; junction bases unmatched: 8. Germline V CDR1 and CDR2: ENHRY, SYGVKD. The CDR3: CAISEGSGRAGTQYF. The CDR3 nucleotides read TGTGCCATCAGTGAGGGAAGCGGGAGGGCCGGTACCCAGTACTTC.

The rearrangement joins TRBV28 to TRBJ2-7, with D possibly matching TRBD1 (5 bases). Trimming stripped 5 bases from V and 3 bases from J, with 11 bases between. CDR1 MDHEN and CDR2 SYDVKM come from the germline V gene. The CDR3 has 13 amino acids. CDR3 DNA: TGTGCCAGCAGTACAACCGACAGCTACGAGCAGTACTTC. Protein sequence: CASSTTDSYEQYF.

This clonotype was counted at least ten times. V usage is TRBV27 and J usage is TRBJ1-5; weak D call: TRBD1 (5 bases). This CDR3 has 18 residues. The germline CDR1 and CDR2 sequences are MNHEY and SMNVEV (reference sequence). The V end was cut by 6 bases, the J end by 0 bases, with 21 bases between. CDR3 sequence: CASSPGAGKGYSNQPQHF. CDR3 DNA sequence: TGTGCCAGCAGCCCTGGCGCAGGGAAGGGATATAGCAATCAGCCCCAGCATTTT.

The J gene is TRBJ2-7, the V gene TRBV6-1; the match to TRBD2 covers 11 bases. Trimming cost V 2 bases and J 3 bases; bases outside gene matches: 3. The CDR3 consists of 15 residues. Germline-derived CDR1 and CDR2 are MNHNS and SASEGT. DNA for the CDR3: TGTGCCAGCAGTGAACTAGCGGGAGGAATCTACGAGCAGTACTTC. Protein sequence: CASSELAGGIYEQYF.

This clonotype was counted ten times or more. This chain links TRBV12-3 or TRBV12-4 with TRBJ1-5; 11 nucleotides agree with TRBD1. The CDR3 has 16 residues. Germline trimming cut 7 bases from V and 3 bases from J; bases unmatched to any gene: 8. The CDR3 loop is CASTLGTGGFNQPQHF. CDR3 DNA sequence: TGTGCCAGCACCTTAGGGACAGGGGGTTTCAATCAGCCCCAGCATTTT.

This clonotype was detected ten times or more. In DNA form, the CDR3 reads TGTGCCAGCAGCGACTCGACTAGCGGGAGGGCTTACGAGCAGTACTTC. The encoded protein is CASSDSTSGRAYEQYF. J is TRBJ2-7 and V is TRBV2; 14 bases agree with TRBD2. Germline CDR1 and CDR2: SNHLY and FYNNEI. V gave up 6 bases and J gave up 4 bases; unmatched junction bases: 8. The CDR3 has 16 amino acids.

V gene TRBV20-1 combines with J gene TRBJ1-2, with 7 bases that match TRBD1. In germline, CDR1 is DFQATT, CDR2 SNEGSKA (reference sequence). The CDR3 extends over 15 amino acids. V lost 0 bases to trimming and J lost 4 bases; unmatched junction nucleotides: 8. CDR3 amino acids: CSARDSGTAIYGYTF. The CDR3 DNA follows: TGCAGTGCTAGAGATTCAGGGACAGCCATCTATGGCTACACCTTC.

This clonotype came up a few times. CDR3 DNA: TGTGCCAGCAGTTACCACTTAAGGACAGATGAAGCTTTCTTT. This encodes CASSYHLRTDEAFF. The rearrangement uses TRBV12-3 or TRBV12-4 and TRBJ1-1; possibly TRBD1 for D (6 bases). The CDR3 totals 14 residues. Trimming removed 4 bases at V and 7 bases at J, with 16 bases between.